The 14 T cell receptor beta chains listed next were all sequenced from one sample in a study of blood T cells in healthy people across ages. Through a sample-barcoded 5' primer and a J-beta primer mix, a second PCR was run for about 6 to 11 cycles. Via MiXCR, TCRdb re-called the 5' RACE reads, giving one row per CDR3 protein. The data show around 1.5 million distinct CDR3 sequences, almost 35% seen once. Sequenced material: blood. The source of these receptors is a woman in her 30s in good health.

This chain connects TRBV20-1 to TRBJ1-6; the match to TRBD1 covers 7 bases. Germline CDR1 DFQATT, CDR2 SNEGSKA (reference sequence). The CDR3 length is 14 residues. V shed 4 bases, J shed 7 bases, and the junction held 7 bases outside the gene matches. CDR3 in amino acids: CSAIDRVGNSPLHF. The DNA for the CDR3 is TGCAGTGCTATCGACAGGGTGGGGAATTCACCCCTCCACTTT.

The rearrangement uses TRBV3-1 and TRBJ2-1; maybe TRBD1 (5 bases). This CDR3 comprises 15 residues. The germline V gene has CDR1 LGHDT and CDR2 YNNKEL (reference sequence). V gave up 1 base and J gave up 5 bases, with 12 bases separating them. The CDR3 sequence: CASSQAQGSHNEQFF. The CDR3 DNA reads TGTGCCAGCAGCCAAGCGCAGGGTTCGCACAATGAGCAGTTCTTC.

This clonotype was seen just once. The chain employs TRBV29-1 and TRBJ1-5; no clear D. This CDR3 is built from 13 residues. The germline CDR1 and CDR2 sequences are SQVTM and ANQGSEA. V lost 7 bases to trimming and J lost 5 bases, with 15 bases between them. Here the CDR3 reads CSAWGGSDQPQHF. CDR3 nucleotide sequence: TGCAGCGCTTGGGGAGGCAGTGATCAGCCCCAGCATTTT.

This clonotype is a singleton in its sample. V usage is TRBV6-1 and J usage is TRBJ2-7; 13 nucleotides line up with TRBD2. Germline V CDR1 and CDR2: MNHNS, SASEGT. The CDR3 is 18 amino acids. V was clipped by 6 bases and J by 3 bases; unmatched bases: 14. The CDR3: CASSPAVWGTSGNYEQYF. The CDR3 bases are TGTGCCAGCAGCCCCGCGGTGTGGGGGACTAGCGGGAACTACGAGCAGTACTTC.

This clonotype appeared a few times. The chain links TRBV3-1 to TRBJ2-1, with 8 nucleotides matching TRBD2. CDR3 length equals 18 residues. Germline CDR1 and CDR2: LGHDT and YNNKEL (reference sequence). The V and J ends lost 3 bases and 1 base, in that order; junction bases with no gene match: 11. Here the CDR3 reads CASSHVKGGLGSYNEQFF. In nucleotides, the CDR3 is TGTGCCAGCAGCCACGTAAAGGGGGGACTAGGTTCCTACAATGAGCAGTTCTTC.

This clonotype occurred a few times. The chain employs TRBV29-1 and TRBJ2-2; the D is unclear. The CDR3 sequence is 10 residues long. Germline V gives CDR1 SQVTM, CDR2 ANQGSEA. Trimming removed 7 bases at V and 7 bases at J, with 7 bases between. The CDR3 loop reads CSARFGELFF. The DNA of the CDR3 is TGCAGCGCCCGTTTCGGGGAGCTGTTTTTT.

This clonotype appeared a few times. The CDR3 sequence is CASSFGNLQETQYF. For the CDR3, the DNA is TGTGCCAGCAGTTTCGGGAACTTACAAGAGACCCAGTACTTC. The chain combines TRBV28 with TRBJ2-5; a weak D match, TRBD2 (5 bases). The CDR3 runs to 14 residues. Germline CDR1 and CDR2: MDHEN and SYDVKM. Trimming left V 3 bases short and J 2 bases short, with 10 bases between.

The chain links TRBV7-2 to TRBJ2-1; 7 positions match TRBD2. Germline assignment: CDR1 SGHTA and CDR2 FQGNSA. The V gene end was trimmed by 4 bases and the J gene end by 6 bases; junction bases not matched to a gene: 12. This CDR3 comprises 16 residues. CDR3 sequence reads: CASSSPATSHFNEQFF. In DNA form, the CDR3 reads TGTGCCAGCAGCTCTCCTGCGACTAGCCATTTCAATGAGCAGTTCTTC. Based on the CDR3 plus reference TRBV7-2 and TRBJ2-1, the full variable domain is GAGVSQSPSNKVTEKGKDVELRCDPISGHTALYWYRQSLGQGLEFLIYFQGNSAPDKSGLPSDRFSAERTGGSVSTLTIQRTQQEDSAVYLCASSSPATSHFNEQFFGPGTRLTVL.

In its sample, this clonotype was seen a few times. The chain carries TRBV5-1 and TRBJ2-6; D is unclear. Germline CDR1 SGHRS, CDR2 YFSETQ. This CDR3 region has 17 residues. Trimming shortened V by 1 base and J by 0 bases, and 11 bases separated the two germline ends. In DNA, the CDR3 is TGCGCCAGCAGCTTGCCGGTATTGCTCTCTGGGGCCAACGTCCTGACTTTC. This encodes CASSLPVLLSGANVLTF.

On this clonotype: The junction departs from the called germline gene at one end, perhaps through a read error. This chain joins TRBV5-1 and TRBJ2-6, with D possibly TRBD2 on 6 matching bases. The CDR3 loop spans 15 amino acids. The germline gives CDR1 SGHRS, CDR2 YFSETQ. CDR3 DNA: TGCGCCAGCAGATTGGAGGGAACCGGGGCCAATGTCCTGACTTTC. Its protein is CASRLEGTGANVLTF.

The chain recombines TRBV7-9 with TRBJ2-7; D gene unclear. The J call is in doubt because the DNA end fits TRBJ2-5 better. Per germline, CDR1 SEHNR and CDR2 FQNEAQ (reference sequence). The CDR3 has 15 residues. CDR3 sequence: CASSPATPALETQYF. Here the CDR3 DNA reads TGTGCCAGCAGCCCGGCGACCCCGGCCTTGGAGACCCAGTACTTC.

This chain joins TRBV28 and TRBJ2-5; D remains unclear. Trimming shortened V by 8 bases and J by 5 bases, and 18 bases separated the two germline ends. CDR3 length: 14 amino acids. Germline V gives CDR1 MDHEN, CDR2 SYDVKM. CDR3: CASDSNERRETQYF. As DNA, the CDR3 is TGTGCCAGCGACTCCAATGAGAGGCGGGAGACCCAGTACTTC.

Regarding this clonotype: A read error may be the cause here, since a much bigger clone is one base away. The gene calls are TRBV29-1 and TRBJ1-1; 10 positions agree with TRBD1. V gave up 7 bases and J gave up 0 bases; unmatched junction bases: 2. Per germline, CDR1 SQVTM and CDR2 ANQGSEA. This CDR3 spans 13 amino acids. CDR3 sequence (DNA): TGCAGCGCCGGACAGGGGGTGAACACTGAAGCTTTCTTT. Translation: CSAGQGVNTEAFF.

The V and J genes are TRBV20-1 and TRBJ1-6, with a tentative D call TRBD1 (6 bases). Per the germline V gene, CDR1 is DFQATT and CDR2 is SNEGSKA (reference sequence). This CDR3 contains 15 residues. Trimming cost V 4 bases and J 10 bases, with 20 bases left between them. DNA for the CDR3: TGCAGTGCTAAGTGGGGTAGGGGGTGGAACTCACCCCTCCACTTT. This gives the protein CSAKWGRGWNSPLHF.